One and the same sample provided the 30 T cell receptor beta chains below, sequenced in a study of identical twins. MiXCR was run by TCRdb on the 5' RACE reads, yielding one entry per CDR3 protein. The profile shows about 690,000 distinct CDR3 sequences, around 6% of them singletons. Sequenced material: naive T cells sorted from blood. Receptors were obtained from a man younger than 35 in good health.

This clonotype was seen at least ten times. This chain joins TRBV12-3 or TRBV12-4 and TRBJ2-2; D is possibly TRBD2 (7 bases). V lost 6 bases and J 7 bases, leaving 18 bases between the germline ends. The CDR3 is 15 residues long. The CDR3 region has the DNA TGTGCCAGCAGCGGGGGGCTAGAGGGGGACGGGGAGCTGTTTTTT. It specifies CASSGGLEGDGELFF.

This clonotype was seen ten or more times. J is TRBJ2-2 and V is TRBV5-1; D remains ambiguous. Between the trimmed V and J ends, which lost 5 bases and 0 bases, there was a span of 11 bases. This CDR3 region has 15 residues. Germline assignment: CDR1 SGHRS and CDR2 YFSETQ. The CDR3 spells CASSRDWTNTGELFF. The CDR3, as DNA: TGCGCCAGCAGTCGTGACTGGACGAACACCGGGGAGCTGTTTTTT.

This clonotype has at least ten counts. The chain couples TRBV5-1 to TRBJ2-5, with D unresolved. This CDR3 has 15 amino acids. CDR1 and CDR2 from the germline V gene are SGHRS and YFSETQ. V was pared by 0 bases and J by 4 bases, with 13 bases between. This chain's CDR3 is CASSLAAQSGETQYF. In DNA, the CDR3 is TGCGCCAGCAGCTTGGCGGCTCAATCCGGAGAGACCCAGTACTTC.

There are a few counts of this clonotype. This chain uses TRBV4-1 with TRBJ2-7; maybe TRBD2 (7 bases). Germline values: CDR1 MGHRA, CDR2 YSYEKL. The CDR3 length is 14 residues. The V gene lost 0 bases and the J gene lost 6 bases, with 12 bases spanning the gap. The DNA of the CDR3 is TGCGCCAGCAGCCAAGATCCCGCGGGGGCCGAGCAGTACTTC. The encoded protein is CASSQDPAGAEQYF.

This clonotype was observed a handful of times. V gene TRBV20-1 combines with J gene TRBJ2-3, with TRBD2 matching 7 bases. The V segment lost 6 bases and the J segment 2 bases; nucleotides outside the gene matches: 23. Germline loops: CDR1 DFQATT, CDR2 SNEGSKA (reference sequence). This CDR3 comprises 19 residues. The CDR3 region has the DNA TGCAGTGCCAACGTCGCGGGAGTTCCCCCACTCCCCACCACAGATACGCAGTATTTT. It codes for CSANVAGVPPLPTTDTQYF.

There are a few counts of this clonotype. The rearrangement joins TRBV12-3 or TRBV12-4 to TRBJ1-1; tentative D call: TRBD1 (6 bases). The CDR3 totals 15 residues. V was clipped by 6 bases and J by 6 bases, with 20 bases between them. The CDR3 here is CASSPDPTGGAEAFF. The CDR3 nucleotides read TGTGCCAGCAGCCCAGACCCCACCGGGGGCGCTGAAGCTTTCTTT.

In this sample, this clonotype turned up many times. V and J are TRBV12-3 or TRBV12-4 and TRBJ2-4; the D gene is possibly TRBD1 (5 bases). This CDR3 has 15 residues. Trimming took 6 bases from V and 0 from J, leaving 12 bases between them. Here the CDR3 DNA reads TGTGCCAGCAGGCCGAAGACAGAAGCCAAAAACATTCAGTACTTC. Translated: CASRPKTEAKNIQYF.

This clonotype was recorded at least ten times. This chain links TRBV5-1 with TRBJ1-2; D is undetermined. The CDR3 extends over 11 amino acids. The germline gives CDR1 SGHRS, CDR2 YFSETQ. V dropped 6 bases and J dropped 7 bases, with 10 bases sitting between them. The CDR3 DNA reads TGCGCCAGCAAGGGAGCTTTTGGCTACACCTTC. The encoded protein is CASKGAFGYTF.

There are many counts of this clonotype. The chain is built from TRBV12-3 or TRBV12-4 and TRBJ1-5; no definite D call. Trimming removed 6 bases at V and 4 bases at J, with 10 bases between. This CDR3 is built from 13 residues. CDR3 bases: TGTGCCAGCAGCCCGGACGGGAATCAGCCCCAGCATTTT. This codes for CASSPDGNQPQHF.

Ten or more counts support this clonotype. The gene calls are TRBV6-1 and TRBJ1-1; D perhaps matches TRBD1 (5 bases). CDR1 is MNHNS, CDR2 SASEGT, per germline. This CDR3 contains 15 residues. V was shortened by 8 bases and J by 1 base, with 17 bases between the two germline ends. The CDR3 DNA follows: TGTGCCAGCGGCTCTCTGGGGGTCCAGAACACTGAAGCTTTCTTT. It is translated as CASGSLGVQNTEAFF.

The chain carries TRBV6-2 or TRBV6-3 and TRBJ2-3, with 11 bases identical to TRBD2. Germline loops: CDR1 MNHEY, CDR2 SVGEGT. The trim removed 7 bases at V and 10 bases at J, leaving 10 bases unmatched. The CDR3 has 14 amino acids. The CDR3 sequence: CASTLTSGRNAQYF. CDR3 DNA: TGTGCCAGCACCCTTACTAGCGGGAGAAACGCGCAGTATTTT.

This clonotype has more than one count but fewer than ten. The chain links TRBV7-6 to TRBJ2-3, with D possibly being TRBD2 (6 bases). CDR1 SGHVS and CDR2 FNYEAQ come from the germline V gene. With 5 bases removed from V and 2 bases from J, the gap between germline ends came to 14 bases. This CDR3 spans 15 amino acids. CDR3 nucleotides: TGTGCCAGCAGCATTGCGCGGGGCCTCACAGATACGCAGTATTTT. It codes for CASSIARGLTDTQYF.

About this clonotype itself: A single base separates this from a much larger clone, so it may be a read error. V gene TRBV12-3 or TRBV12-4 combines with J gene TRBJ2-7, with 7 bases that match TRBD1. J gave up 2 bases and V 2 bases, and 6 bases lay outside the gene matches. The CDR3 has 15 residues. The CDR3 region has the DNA TGTGCCAGCAGTTTATCCGACAGGGTCGCCTACGAGCAGTACTTC. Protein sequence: CASSLSDRVAYEQYF.

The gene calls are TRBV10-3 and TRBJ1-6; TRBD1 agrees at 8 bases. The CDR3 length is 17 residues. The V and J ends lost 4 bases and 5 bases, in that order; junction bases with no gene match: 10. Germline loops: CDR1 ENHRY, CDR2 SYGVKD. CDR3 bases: TGTGCCATCAGTGGCTCCTGGACAGGGCACAATAATTCACCCCTCCACTTT. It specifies CAISGSWTGHNNSPLHF.

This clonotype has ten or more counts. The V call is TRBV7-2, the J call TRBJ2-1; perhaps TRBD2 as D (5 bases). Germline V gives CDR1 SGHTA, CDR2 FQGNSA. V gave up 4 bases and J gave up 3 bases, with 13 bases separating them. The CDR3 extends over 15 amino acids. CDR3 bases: TGTGCCAGCAGCTCGGGGTCTAGTAACTACAATGAGCAGTTCTTC. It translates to CASSSGSSNYNEQFF.

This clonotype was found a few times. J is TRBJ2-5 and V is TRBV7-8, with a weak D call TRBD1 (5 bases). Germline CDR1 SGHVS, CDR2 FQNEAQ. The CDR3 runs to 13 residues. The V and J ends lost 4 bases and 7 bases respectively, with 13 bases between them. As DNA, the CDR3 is TGTGCCAGCAGCTGGGGCCCCCGGAGGACCCAGTACTTC. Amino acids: CASSWGPRRTQYF.

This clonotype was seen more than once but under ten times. This CDR3 is CSVGIRDWGRGEQFF. DNA for the CDR3: TGCAGCGTTGGGATCCGGGACTGGGGGCGGGGTGAGCAGTTCTTC. This sequence joins TRBV29-1 and TRBJ2-1, with D possibly being TRBD1 or TRBD2 (6 bases each). V dropped 4 bases and J dropped 9 bases, with 22 bases sitting between them. Germline V gene data show CDR1 as SQVTM and CDR2 as ANQGSEA. This CDR3 spans 15 amino acids.

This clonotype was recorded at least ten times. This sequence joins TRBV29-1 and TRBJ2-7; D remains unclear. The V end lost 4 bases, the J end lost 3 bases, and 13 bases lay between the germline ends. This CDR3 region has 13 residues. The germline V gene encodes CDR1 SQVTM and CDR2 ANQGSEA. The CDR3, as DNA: TGCAGCGTTGGGCCCCGGAGAATCTACGAGCAGTACTTC. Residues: CSVGPRRIYEQYF.

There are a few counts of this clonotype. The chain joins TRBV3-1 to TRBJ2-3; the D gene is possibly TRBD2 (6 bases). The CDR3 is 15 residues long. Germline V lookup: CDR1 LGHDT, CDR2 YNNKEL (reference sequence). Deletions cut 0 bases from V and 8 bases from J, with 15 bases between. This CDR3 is CASSQDPGERSTQYF. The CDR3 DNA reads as TGTGCCAGCAGCCAAGATCCGGGGGAGCGCAGTACGCAGTATTTT.

CDR3 amino acids: CASSYPDGRNQPQHF. The CDR3, as DNA: TGTGCCAGCAGTTACCCGGACGGCCGTAATCAGCCCCAGCATTTT. V and J are TRBV6-5 and TRBJ1-5; D gene uncertain. Between the trimmed V and J ends, which lost 2 bases and 4 bases, there was a span of 12 bases. Germline loops: CDR1 MNHEY, CDR2 SVGAGI. This CDR3 comprises 15 residues.

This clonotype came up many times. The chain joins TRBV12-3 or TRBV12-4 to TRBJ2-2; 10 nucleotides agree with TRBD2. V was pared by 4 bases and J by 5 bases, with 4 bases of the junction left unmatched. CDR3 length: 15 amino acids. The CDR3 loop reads CASSSLAGKTGELFF. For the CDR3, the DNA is TGTGCCAGCAGTTCACTAGCGGGGAAAACCGGGGAGCTGTTTTTT.

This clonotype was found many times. CDR3 amino acids: CASSRKRGADTQYF. CDR3 nucleotide sequence: TGTGCCAGCAGCCGAAAGCGGGGGGCAGATACGCAGTATTTT. The V gene is TRBV12-3 or TRBV12-4, the J gene TRBJ2-3; 9 nucleotides agree with TRBD2. This CDR3 has 14 amino acids. The J segment lost 4 bases and the V segment lost 6 bases, leaving 5 bases of the junction unmatched.

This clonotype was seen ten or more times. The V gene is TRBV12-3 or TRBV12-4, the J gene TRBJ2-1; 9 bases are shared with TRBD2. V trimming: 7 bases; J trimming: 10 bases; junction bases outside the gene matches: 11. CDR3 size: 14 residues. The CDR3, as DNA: TGTGCCAGCACCCCGGGACTAGCACCAGGAGAGCAGTTCTTC. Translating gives CASTPGLAPGEQFF.

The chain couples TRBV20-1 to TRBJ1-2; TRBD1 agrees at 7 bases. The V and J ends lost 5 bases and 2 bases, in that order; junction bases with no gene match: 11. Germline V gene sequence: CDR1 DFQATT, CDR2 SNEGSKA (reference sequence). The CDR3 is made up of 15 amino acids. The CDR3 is CSASNPGQTNYGYTF. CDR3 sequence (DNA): TGCAGTGCTTCCAATCCGGGACAGACCAACTATGGCTACACCTTC.

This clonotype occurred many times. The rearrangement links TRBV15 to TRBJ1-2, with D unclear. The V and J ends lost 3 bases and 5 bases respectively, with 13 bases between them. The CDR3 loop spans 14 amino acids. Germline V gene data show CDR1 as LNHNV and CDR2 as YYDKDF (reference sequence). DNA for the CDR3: TGTGCCACCAGCAGGAAGGGTGGGTCGTATGGCTACACCTTC. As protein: CATSRKGGSYGYTF.

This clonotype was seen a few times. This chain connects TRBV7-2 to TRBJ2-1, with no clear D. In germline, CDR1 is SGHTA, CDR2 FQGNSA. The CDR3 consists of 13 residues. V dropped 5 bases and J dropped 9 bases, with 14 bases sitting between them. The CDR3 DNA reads TGTGCCAGCAGCCCTCGAATTCCCCCTGAGCAGTTCTTC. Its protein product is CASSPRIPPEQFF.

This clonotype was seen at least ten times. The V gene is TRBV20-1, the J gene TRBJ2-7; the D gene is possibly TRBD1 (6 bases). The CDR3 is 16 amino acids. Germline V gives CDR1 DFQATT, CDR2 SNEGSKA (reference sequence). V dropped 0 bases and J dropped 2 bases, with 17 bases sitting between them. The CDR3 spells CSARDLYRDKAYEQYF. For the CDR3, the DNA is TGCAGTGCTAGAGATCTGTACAGGGACAAGGCCTACGAGCAGTACTTC.

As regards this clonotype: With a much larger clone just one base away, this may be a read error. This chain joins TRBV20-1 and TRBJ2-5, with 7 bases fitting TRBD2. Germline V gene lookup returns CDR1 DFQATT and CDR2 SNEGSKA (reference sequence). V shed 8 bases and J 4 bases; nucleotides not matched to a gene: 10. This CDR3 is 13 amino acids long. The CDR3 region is CSTGGKALETQYF. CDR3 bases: TGCAGTACGGGAGGAAAGGCTTTAGAGACCCAGTACTTC.

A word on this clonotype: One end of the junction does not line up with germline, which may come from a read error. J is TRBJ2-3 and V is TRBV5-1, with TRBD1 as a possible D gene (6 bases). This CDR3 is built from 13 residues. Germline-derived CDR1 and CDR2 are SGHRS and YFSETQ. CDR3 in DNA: TGCGCCAGCAGCCCCAGGGGAACAGATGCGCAGTATTTT. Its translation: CASSPRGTDAQYF. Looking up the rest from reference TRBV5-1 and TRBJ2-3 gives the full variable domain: KAGVTQTPRYLIKTRGQQVTLSCSPISGHRSVSWYQQTPGQGLQFLFEYFSETQRNKGNFPGRFSGRQFSNSRSEMNVSTLELGDSALYLCASSPRGTDAQYFGPGTRLTVL.

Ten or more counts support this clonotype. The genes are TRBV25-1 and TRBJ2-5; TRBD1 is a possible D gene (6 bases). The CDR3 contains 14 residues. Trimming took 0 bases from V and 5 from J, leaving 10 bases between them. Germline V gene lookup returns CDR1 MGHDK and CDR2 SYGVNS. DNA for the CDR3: TGTGCCAGCAGTGAATATACAGGGCCTGAGACCCAGTACTTC. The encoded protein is CASSEYTGPETQYF.